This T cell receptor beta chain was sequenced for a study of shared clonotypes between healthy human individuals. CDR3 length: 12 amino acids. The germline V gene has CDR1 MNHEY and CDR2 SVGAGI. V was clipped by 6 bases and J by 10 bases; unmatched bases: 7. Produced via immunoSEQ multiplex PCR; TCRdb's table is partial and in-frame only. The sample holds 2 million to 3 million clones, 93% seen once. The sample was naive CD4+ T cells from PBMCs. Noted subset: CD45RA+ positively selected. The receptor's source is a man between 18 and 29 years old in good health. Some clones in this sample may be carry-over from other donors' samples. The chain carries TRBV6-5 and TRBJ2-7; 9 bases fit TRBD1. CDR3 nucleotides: TGTGCCAGCAGGCCACCAACAGGGGGCCAGTACTTC. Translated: CASRPPTGGQYF.